This T cell receptor (beta chain) was profiled in a study of human T cells and chemical hapten exposure. Indicated time point: pre-sensitization, week 0. Treatment given: therapeutic diphenylcyclopropenone sensitization with weekly scalp DPC. Study conclusions and caveats: Expanded TCR counts at PT1 went up together with patch test score, a positive correlation. The donors suffered from alopecia, so their immune response may not match that of healthy people.

Unique molecular identifiers were attached to individual cDNA molecules during library preparation. TCRdb called the RACE reads again in MiXCR, with one record for every CDR3 protein. This table holds about 39,000 distinct CDR3 sequences, around 12% found once. Remarks on this clonotype: The antigen is undetermined.

V lost 5 bases, J lost 7 bases, and 12 bases lay in between. Germline CDR1 is LGHDT and CDR2 is YNNKEL (reference sequence). This CDR3 region has 13 residues. This clonotype was sampled from a woman aged 25 to 39 with alopecia areata. Some clones in this sample may be carry-over from other donors' samples. The starting material was whole blood, obtained in connection with sensitization to the hapten diphenylcyclopropenone (DPC). The chain employs TRBV3-1 and TRBJ2-1; possible D gene TRBD2, 6 bases. CDR3 bases: TGTGCCAGCAGCGGGGACTTCAGTAATGAGCAGTTCTTC. This gives the protein CASSGDFSNEQFF.